These T cell receptor beta chains were read from a single sample in a study of T cells in Graves' hyperthyroidism and ophthalmopathy. TCRdb reanalysed the multiplex PCR reads using MiXCR and keeps one entry per CDR3 protein. In the table there are roughly 750,000 distinct CDR3 sequences, over 15% of which are singletons. The source material was blood. Receptors originate from a man between 18 and 29 years old with Graves' hyperthyroidism. CDR3s include the opening cysteine and the closing phenylalanine or tryptophan. Each record gives: V gene, J gene, D gene, CDR3 length, clone size, CDR3 DNA, CDR3 protein. D genes are given only for firm matches. Some rows mark clone size as missing; the rest say once, few, many or name a class of expanded clone.

TRBV2	TRBJ2-7	.	15	many	TGTGCCAGCAGTGAATCGTCGGGGGCCGCCTACGAGCAGTACTTC	CASSESSGAAYEQYF
TRBV11-1	TRBJ1-2	TRBD1	14	many	TGTGCCAGCAGCCCGACCGGGACAGCCTTGGGCTACACCTTC	CASSPTGTALGYTF
TRBV6-1	TRBJ2-7	TRBD1	14	.	TGTGCCAGCATCGGGACAGAAGGACTCTACGAGCAGTACTTC	CASIGTEGLYEQYF
TRBV20-1	TRBJ1-6	.	17	few	TGCAGTGCTAGAGATCGTGAACCAAGCTCCTATAATTCACCCCTCCACTTT	CSARDREPSSYNSPLHF
TRBV7-9	TRBJ1-6	.	12	.	TGTGCCAGCAGCCCAGACGAGAGACCCCTCCACTTT	CASSPDERPLHF
TRBV7-2	TRBJ2-7	.	12	few	TGTGCCAGCAGCCCCATACCCTACGAGCAGTACTTC	CASSPIPYEQYF
TRBV2	TRBJ2-3	TRBD2	12	many	TGTGCCAGCAGGGGGAGGGCAGATACGCAGTATTTT	CASRGRADTQYF
TRBV27	TRBJ2-7	TRBD2	15	few	TGTGCCAGCAGTCCCCTGGCGGGAGGGACCTACGAGCAGTACTTC	CASSPLAGGTYEQYF
TRBV10-3	TRBJ2-3	.	15	.	TGTGCCATCAGTGCGTCCAGCGACCAGACAGATACGCAGTATTTT	CAISASSDQTDTQYF
TRBV28	TRBJ1-5	.	15	few	TGTGCCAGCAGTCGCAGGGAAGGGCGCAATCAGCCCCAGCATTTT	CASSRREGRNQPQHF
TRBV28	TRBJ2-7	.	13	many	TGTGCCAGCATCCCCAGGGGCGCGGACGAGCAGTACTTC	CASIPRGADEQYF
TRBV12-3/TRBV12-4	TRBJ2-1	.	14	many	TGTGCCAGCAGTTTAGTGGGGCGCGACAATGAGCAGTTCTTC	CASSLVGRDNEQFF
TRBV6-5	TRBJ1-1	.	15	many	TGTGCCAGCAGTTACTCGAACAGCATGAACACTGAAGCTTTCTTT	CASSYSNSMNTEAFF
TRBV7-6	TRBJ2-1	.	17	few	TGTGCCAGCAGCTCTGATCCGGGACGGATAAACTACAATGAGCAGTTCTTC	CASSSDPGRINYNEQFF
TRBV7-8	TRBJ2-1	.	13	.	TGTGCCAGCAGCTTAGGGGTGCTGGCTGAGCAGTTCTTC	CASSLGVLAEQFF
TRBV19	TRBJ2-1	TRBD2	15	.	TGTGCCAGTAGTTTTAGCGGGAGTCATGCCGATGAGCAGTTCTTC	CASSFSGSHADEQFF
TRBV6-5	TRBJ2-5	.	11	few	TGTGCCAGCAGTTACCTATTAACCCAGTACTTC	CASSYLLTQYF
TRBV7-9	TRBJ1-3	.	18	.	TGTGCCAGCAGCTTAGTAGGAGTGGGCAGCATCTCTGGAAACACCATATATTTT	CASSLVGVGSISGNTIYF
TRBV15	TRBJ1-4	.	16	.	TGTGCCACCAGCAGAGACCGGACAGCAACTAATGAAAAACTGTTTTTT	CATSRDRTATNEKLFF
TRBV2	TRBJ2-5	.	13	few	TGTGCCAGCAGTTTTACACCCATAGAGACCCAGTACTTC	CASSFTPIETQYF
TRBV3-1	TRBJ1-2	.	13	many	TGTGCCAGCAGCCAAGATTCGGGGCAAGGCTACACCTTC	CASSQDSGQGYTF
TRBV25-1	TRBJ2-6	.	14	few	TGTGCCAGCAGTTTAACGACTGGGGCCAACGTCCTGACTTTC	CASSLTTGANVLTF
TRBV28	TRBJ1-5	.	15	many	TGTGCCAGCAGCCCCCCAGTTGTAAGCAATCAGCCCCAGCATTTT	CASSPPVVSNQPQHF
TRBV6-2/TRBV6-3	TRBJ1-6	.	15	once	TGTGCCAGCAGCTCCCCCTCGGTGTATAATTCACCCCTCCACTTT	CASSSPSVYNSPLHF
TRBV3-1	TRBJ2-4	TRBD2	16	few	TGTGCCAGCAGCCGAGGGAGGGACCGGGCCAAAAACATTCAGTACTTC	CASSRGRDRAKNIQYF
TRBV19	TRBJ1-4	TRBD1	15	.	TGTGCCAGTCATTTCTCAGGGGGCTTTGGTGAAAAACTGTTTTTT	CASHFSGGFGEKLFF
TRBV5-1	TRBJ1-2	.	14	.	TGCGCCAGCAGCTTGTTTCCCGGGAGCTATGGCTACACCTTC	CASSLFPGSYGYTF
TRBV27	TRBJ2-5	TRBD1	14	.	TGTGCCAGCAGCCAAGGACAGGTGGCTCCGACCCAGTACTTC	CASSQGQVAPTQYF
TRBV11-3	TRBJ2-1	TRBD1	15	.	TGTGCCAGCAGCCTTACGGGGACAGGGGGGTCTGAGCAGTTCTTC	CASSLTGTGGSEQFF
TRBV28	TRBJ2-7	TRBD2	16	many	TGTGCCAGCAGTTCTTTAAGATCGACTAGCAGCTACGAGCAGTACTTC	CASSSLRSTSSYEQYF
TRBV19	TRBJ2-3	.	14	many	TGTGCCAGTAGTCCTGTAACTAGCACAGATACGCAGTATTTT	CASSPVTSTDTQYF
TRBV5-1	TRBJ2-1	.	12	few	TGCGCCAGCAGCTTGAGCGAACAGCAGCAGTTCTTC	CASSLSEQQQFF
TRBV20-1	TRBJ2-1	TRBD2	16	many	TGCAGTGGGACGACTAGCGGGAGAGGCCCCTACAATGAGCAGTTCTTC	CSGTTSGRGPYNEQFF